Presented here are 25 T cell receptor beta chains from one specimen sequenced in a study of OX40 agonist ivuxolimab in advanced cancers. Using immunoSEQ multiplex PCR, the repertoire was profiled, and TCRdb retains in-frame clones only, with some absent. The table lists approximately 25,000 clones, approximately 80% of them singletons. The sequences come from CD4+ or CD8+ T cells sorted from blood, collected in a trial of the OX40 agonist ivuxolimab. These receptors were taken from an adult with an advanced solid tumor such as melanoma, head and neck, liver or kidney cancer.

V usage is TRBV7-8 and J usage is TRBJ2-7, with TRBD2 matching 10 bases. Germline values: CDR1 SGHVS, CDR2 FQNEAQ. Germline trimming cut 5 bases from V and 7 bases from J; bases unmatched to any gene: 8. CDR3 size: 14 residues. Written as DNA, the CDR3 is TGTGCCAGCAGCCCGGCTAGCGGGGGCAGGGAGCAGTACTTC. Its protein product is CASSPASGGREQYF.

The genes are TRBV5-4 and TRBJ1-1; D unresolved. CDR1 and CDR2 (germline): SGHNT, YYREEE (reference sequence). The CDR3 has 13 residues. Trimming took 4 bases from V and 0 from J, leaving 7 bases between them. CDR3 in amino acids: CASSPVMNTEAFF. The CDR3 DNA is TGTGCCAGCAGCCCAGTAATGAACACTGAAGCTTTCTTT.

The rearrangement links TRBV6-1 to TRBJ2-2, with no clear D. The germline V gene has CDR1 MNHNS and CDR2 SASEGT. This CDR3 comprises 14 residues. V was cut by 7 bases and J by 3 bases, with 12 bases left in between. Here the CDR3 DNA reads TGTGCCAGCACTAGAGGCACCGACACCGGGGAGCTGTTTTTT. Protein: CASTRGTDTGELFF.

In this sample, this clone turned up once. The gene calls are TRBV27 and TRBJ2-7; 10 bases align to TRBD1. The CDR3 contains 15 residues. J lost 7 bases, V lost 0 bases, and 6 bases had no gene match. Per the germline V gene, CDR1 is MNHEY and CDR2 is SMNVEV (reference sequence). The CDR3 is CASSLSPGTGDEQYF. In DNA, the CDR3 is TGTGCCAGCAGTTTATCACCCGGGACAGGGGATGAGCAGTACTTC.

The rearrangement joins TRBV11-2 to TRBJ2-7; 8 nucleotides match TRBD2. CDR1 and CDR2 (germline): SGHAT, FQNNGV. This CDR3 spans 13 amino acids. Trimming removed 6 bases from V and 8 bases from J; junction bases left unmatched: 9. This CDR3 is CASRAGTSRKQYF. The CDR3 nucleotides are TGTGCCAGCAGGGCCGGGACTAGTCGCAAGCAGTACTTC.

As regards this clone: The junction departs from the called germline gene at one end, perhaps through a read error. The CDR3 is CASSLEFGDDTQYF. In DNA, the CDR3 is TGTGCTAGCAGCTTAGAGTTTGGGGATGATACGCAGTATTTT. The V and J genes are TRBV7-7 and TRBJ2-3, with D uncertain. Per the germline V gene, CDR1 is SSHAT and CDR2 is FNYEAQ (reference sequence). This CDR3 comprises 14 residues.

This sequence joins TRBV5-1 and TRBJ1-3; TRBD1 is a possible D gene (5 bases). This CDR3 spans 15 amino acids. V lost 1 base and J lost 3, with 11 bases in between. CDR1 and CDR2 (germline): SGHRS, YFSETQ. In DNA form, the CDR3 reads TGCGCCAGCAGCTTGCAAGGGGTGTATGGAAACACCATATATTTT. Its translation is CASSLQGVYGNTIYF.

Only a few counts were recorded for this clone. The V call is TRBV12-5, the J call TRBJ2-7; TRBD2 matches at 14 bases. The trim removed 5 bases at V and 6 bases at J, leaving 18 bases unmatched. The CDR3 extends over 19 amino acids. Germline-derived CDR1 and CDR2 are LGHNT and FRNRAP. CDR3 region: CASGNKRLAGGKYWGEQYF. The CDR3 DNA reads TGTGCTAGTGGTAATAAGCGACTAGCGGGAGGGAAATACTGGGGCGAGCAGTACTTC.

V gene TRBV2 combines with J gene TRBJ2-1; 8 bases match TRBD2. With V trimmed by 2 bases and J by 16 bases, 13 bases remained unmatched. The CDR3 has 14 residues. Germline V CDR1 and CDR2: SNHLY, FYNNEI. The CDR3 DNA reads TGTGCCAGCAGTGAACCCCATAGAGCGGGGGAGGGCTTCTTC. Its protein is CASSEPHRAGEGFF.

CDR3 sequence reads: CASSYLGRLNTEAFF. DNA of the CDR3: TGTGCCAGCAGTTACTTAGGACGGCTGAACACTGAAGCTTTCTTT. The gene calls are TRBV6-6 and TRBJ1-1; no firm D call. This CDR3 contains 15 residues. Deletions cut 1 base from V and 0 bases from J, with 9 bases between. The germline CDR1 and CDR2 sequences are MNHNY and SVGAGI (reference sequence).

The V gene is TRBV6-5, the J gene TRBJ1-2; 8 bases fit TRBD1. V dropped 6 bases and J dropped 4; count of bases not matched to a gene: 7. CDR3 length: 14 residues. Looked up from germline, CDR1 is MNHEY and CDR2 is SVGAGI. The CDR3 nucleotides read TGTGCCAGCAGGGCAGGGGGCCAGGGCTATGGCTACACCTTC. Its protein is CASRAGGQGYGYTF.

This chain uses TRBV4-3 with TRBJ2-2, with 11 bases matching TRBD2. Germline trimming cut 3 bases from V and 0 bases from J; bases unmatched to any gene: 12. CDR1 and CDR2 (germline): LGHNA, YSLEER. CDR3 length equals 20 residues. The CDR3 DNA reads TGCGCCAGCAGCCAGGCTAGCGGGAGGCTCGCCACGACGAACACCGGGGAGCTGTTTTTT. Amino acids: CASSQASGRLATTNTGELFF.

The V and J genes are TRBV5-1 and TRBJ2-6; 9 bases match TRBD1. From germline, CDR1 is SGHRS and CDR2 YFSETQ. CDR3 size: 16 residues. Unmatched junction bases numbered 4, after V lost 5 bases and J lost 1 base. Here the CDR3 reads CASSSGQGSGANVLTF. Written as DNA, the CDR3 is TGCGCCAGCAGTTCCGGACAGGGGTCTGGGGCCAACGTCCTGACTTTC.

A single count supports this clone. This chain joins TRBV13 and TRBJ1-2, with 7 bases fitting TRBD1. The CDR3 spans 14 residues. V shed 0 bases and J 3 bases; nucleotides not matched to a gene: 1. The germline CDR1 and CDR2 sequences are PRHDT and FYEKMQ (reference sequence). CDR3 in amino acids: CASSLGGQDYGYTF. The CDR3 region has the DNA TGTGCCAGCAGCTTAGGTGGACAGGACTATGGCTACACCTTC.

The chain combines TRBV5-1 with TRBJ2-1, with 10 bases identical to TRBD2. The germline V gene has CDR1 SGHRS and CDR2 YFSETQ. This CDR3 has 15 residues. The V segment lost 0 bases and the J segment 5 bases; nucleotides outside the gene matches: 2. For the CDR3, the DNA is TGCGCCAGCAGCTTGGATCTAGCGGGAGACAATGAGCAGTTCTTC. It is translated as CASSLDLAGDNEQFF.

This chain connects TRBV14 to TRBJ1-1, with a possible D match to TRBD1 (5 bases). The CDR3 length is 17 residues. V dropped 8 bases and J dropped 3 bases, with 25 bases sitting between them. Germline lookup yields CDR1 SGHDN and CDR2 FVKESK. CDR3 amino acids: CASAIKGLSQRDTEAFF. For the CDR3, the DNA is TGTGCCAGCGCAATTAAGGGGTTAAGCCAAAGGGACACTGAAGCTTTCTTT.

This chain connects TRBV2 to TRBJ2-2; D assignment may be TRBD1 or TRBD2 (5 bases each). Germline V gene data show CDR1 as SNHLY and CDR2 as FYNNEI. V shed 8 bases and J shed 6 bases, with 10 bases lying between them. The CDR3 totals 12 residues. CDR3 bases: TGTGCCAGCGGGACGGGCGCCGGGGAGCTGTTTTTT. It translates to CASGTGAGELFF.

By share of the sample, this clone is large. This chain uses TRBV10-3 with TRBJ1-2, with D unclear. V was pared by 8 bases and J by 3 bases, with 16 bases between. The CDR3 length is 14 residues. The germline V gene has CDR1 ENHRY and CDR2 SYGVKD. The CDR3 reads CAILRLVGHYGYTF. CDR3 in DNA: TGTGCCATCCTACGGTTAGTTGGGCACTATGGCTACACCTTC.

In its sample, this clone was seen once. This chain links TRBV5-1 with TRBJ2-5; D might be TRBD1 or TRBD2, each matching 5 bases. Trimming removed 2 bases at V and 1 base at J, with 12 bases between. Germline lookup yields CDR1 SGHRS and CDR2 YFSETQ. This CDR3 has 15 residues. DNA for the CDR3: TGCGCCAGCAGCTTCCAAGGGACGTTCCAAGAGACCCAGTACTTC. Translated, it gives CASSFQGTFQETQYF.

The V and J genes are TRBV30 and TRBJ2-3; D ambiguous. Per germline, CDR1 GTSNPN and CDR2 SVGIG (reference sequence). The CDR3 extends over 15 amino acids. V shed 4 bases and J shed 0 bases, with 14 bases lying between them. The CDR3 loop reads CAWTPSGSSTDTQYF. The CDR3 region has the DNA TGTGCCTGGACCCCTTCGGGCAGCAGCACAGATACGCAGTATTTT.

This clone was recorded once. The rearrangement links TRBV11-3 to TRBJ2-3; D might be TRBD2 (6 bases). The V and J ends lost 1 base and 3 bases respectively, with 8 bases between them. Germline CDR1 and CDR2: SGHNT and YENEEA. The CDR3 covers 14 residues. The CDR3 DNA is TGTGCCAGCAGCTTAGCGGGGGTAACAGATACGCAGTATTTT. Translation: CASSLAGVTDTQYF.

The V and J genes are TRBV4-2 and TRBJ2-2, with D perhaps matching TRBD1 (5 bases). Germline CDR1 LGHNA, CDR2 YNFKEQ. V was shortened by 5 bases and J by 4 bases, with 14 bases between the two germline ends. This CDR3 is 15 amino acids long. This CDR3 is CASSLGAGPTGELFF. In nucleotides, the CDR3 is TGTGCCAGCAGCTTAGGGGCAGGCCCCACCGGGGAGCTGTTTTTT.

This chain links TRBV11-3 with TRBJ2-7; D not resolved. With 1 base removed from V and 4 bases from J, the gap between germline ends came to 5 bases. Germline V gene sequence: CDR1 SGHNT, CDR2 YENEEA. The CDR3 length is 12 residues. The CDR3 protein is CASSLGQYEQYF. DNA of the CDR3: TGTGCCAGCAGCTTAGGTCAGTACGAGCAGTACTTC.

The chain links TRBV6-1 to TRBJ1-1; unclear D gene. Germline CDR1 reads MNHNS; CDR2 reads SASEGT. The CDR3 sequence is 13 residues long. Trimming left V 1 base short and J 4 bases short, with 7 bases between. The CDR3, as DNA: TGTGCCAGCAGTGAAGTCCCCCCCACTGAAGCTTTCTTT. This encodes CASSEVPPTEAFF.

This clone was counted a few times. The chain carries TRBV4-2 and TRBJ1-5; D uncertain. V was trimmed by 5 bases and J by 6 bases, leaving 8 bases between them. CDR3 length equals 12 residues. Per germline, CDR1 LGHNA and CDR2 YNFKEQ. The CDR3 DNA reads as TGTGCCAGCAGCGAAGGAGGTCAGCCCCAGCATTTT. Protein product: CASSEGGQPQHF.